This entry lists 14 T cell receptor beta chains sequenced from one sample in a study of regulatory T cells in long-lasting Graves disease. Arm-PCR with iRepertoire HTBI primers amplified the CDR3 regions for these TCR beta libraries. TCRdb fed the multiplex PCR reads into MiXCR, producing one record per CDR3 protein. This sample yields 500,000 or so distinct CDR3 sequences, of which less than 15% are seen a single time; under 20% belongs to the top ten. Time point indicated: newly diagnosed GD, antithyroid drugs for less than 3 months. After RNA was extracted from PBMCs, the TCR library was made from it. These same data were also listed under a study on T cells in Graves' hyperthyroidism and ophthalmopathy.

Material: peripheral blood mononuclear cells (PBMCs), obtained at new diagnosis, from a patient treated with antithyroid drugs. All receptors derive from a woman in her forties or fifties with Graves disease.

This clonotype was detected ten times or more. The chain joins TRBV29-1 to TRBJ2-2, with D uncertain. The CDR3 has 10 amino acids. Germline V gives CDR1 SQVTM, CDR2 ANQGSEA. The DNA for the CDR3 is TGCAGAAGGAACACCGGGGAGCTGTTTTTT. Protein: CRRNTGELFF.

On this clonotype: Since a much larger clone is just one base distant, this may be a read error. The chain carries TRBV2 and TRBJ2-3, with D perhaps given as TRBD1 or TRBD2 (5 bases each). Germline V CDR1 and CDR2: SNHLY, FYNNEI. The CDR3 spans 14 residues. The CDR3 protein is CASRRGRQTDTQCF. CDR3 nucleotide sequence: TGTGCCAGCCGTCGGGGACGGCAGACAGATACGCAGTGTTTT.

This clonotype was seen repeatedly, ten times or more. The chain is built from TRBV11-1 and TRBJ2-5; TRBD1 matches at 8 bases. The V and J ends lost 2 bases and 5 bases, in that order; junction bases with no gene match: 16. This CDR3 contains 18 residues. CDR1 is SGHAT and CDR2 is FQDESV in the germline V gene (reference sequence). The CDR3 DNA is TGTGCCAGCAGCTTAAGTCGGACAGGGTCATTCATAGGGGAGACCCAGTACTTC. Protein product: CASSLSRTGSFIGETQYF.

This clonotype was picked up many times. The rearrangement joins TRBV2 to TRBJ2-1; 9 positions match TRBD2. In germline, CDR1 is SNHLY, CDR2 FYNNEI. CDR3 length: 20 amino acids. J gave up 2 bases and V 7 bases, and 21 bases lay outside the gene matches. CDR3 protein: CASTSSDVAGGKGAYNEQFF. For the CDR3, the DNA is TGTGCCAGCACTTCCTCCGATGTGGCGGGAGGGAAAGGAGCCTACAATGAGCAGTTCTTC.

The chain recombines TRBV7-3 with TRBJ2-5; 8 positions match TRBD2. CDR3 length: 14 residues. Germline trimming cut 8 bases from V and 4 bases from J; bases unmatched to any gene: 9. Germline values: CDR1 SGHTA, CDR2 FQGTGA. The CDR3 DNA reads as TGTGCCAGCGCAATAGCGGGAACGGGAGAGACCCAGTACTTC. As protein: CASAIAGTGETQYF.

Of note for this clonotype: An end of the junction differs from the germline gene, which may be a read error. The chain joins TRBV7-8 to TRBJ2-7, with D possibly matching TRBD2 (6 bases). The J call may be incorrect, as the DNA end agrees better with TRBJ2-1. From germline, CDR1 is SGHVS and CDR2 FQNEAQ. The CDR3 sequence is 14 residues long. Here the CDR3 reads CANSLVGGGNEQFF. The CDR3 DNA follows: TGTGCCAACAGCTTAGTCGGGGGAGGCAATGAGCAGTTCTTC.

This clonotype was detected many times. The chain joins TRBV28 to TRBJ1-1; the D is unclear. This CDR3 is 14 amino acids long. V was cut by 3 bases and J by 0 bases, with 8 bases left in between. The V gene's germline CDR1 is MDHEN and CDR2 SYDVKM. This chain's CDR3 is CASSLPTMNTEAFF. DNA of the CDR3: TGTGCCAGCAGTTTGCCCACCATGAACACTGAAGCTTTCTTT.

This clonotype turned up a few times. This chain joins TRBV4-2 and TRBJ2-5; 9 bases match TRBD2. CDR1 and CDR2 (germline): LGHNA, YNFKEQ. The CDR3 loop spans 18 amino acids. V lost 0 bases to trimming and J lost 5 bases; unmatched junction nucleotides: 13. The CDR3 sequence is CASSQESSGSVEYETQYF. The CDR3 DNA sequence: TGTGCCAGCAGCCAAGAGAGTAGCGGGAGTGTCGAATATGAGACCCAGTACTTC.

This clonotype was counted between two and nine times. Just one base apart from a much larger clone, this may be a read error. The chain is built from TRBV7-9 and TRBJ2-2; D possibly corresponds to TRBD2 (5 bases). Germline assignment: CDR1 SEHNR and CDR2 FQNEAQ (reference sequence). The V end lost 0 bases, the J end lost 6 bases, and 14 bases lay between the germline ends. The CDR3 is 16 residues long. In DNA form, the CDR3 reads TGTGCCAGCAGCTTAGCGAGTGGAGGCGGCGCCGGGGAGCTGTTTTTT. Its translation is CASSLASGGGAGELFF.

This clonotype was detected many times. The chain combines TRBV10-3 with TRBJ1-1, with 11 bases that match TRBD1. After removal of 4 bases from V and 2 bases from J, the junction contained 9 bases not matched to a gene. CDR1 and CDR2 (germline): ENHRY, SYGVKD. The CDR3 contains 17 residues. CDR3: CAISAMGQGGGNTEAFF. DNA of the CDR3: TGTGCCATCAGTGCAATGGGACAGGGGGGCGGTAACACTGAAGCTTTCTTT.

This clonotype was counted at least ten times. Here the CDR3 reads CASCDSYNEQFF. In nucleotides, the CDR3 is TGTGCCAGCTGTGACTCCTACAATGAGCAGTTCTTC. This chain links TRBV7-2 with TRBJ2-1, with D unresolved. CDR1 is SGHTA, CDR2 FQGNSA, per germline. The V and J ends lost 8 bases and 0 bases respectively, with 5 bases between them. The CDR3 is made up of 12 amino acids.

A few counts support this clonotype. This rearrangement joins TRBV7-9 to TRBJ1-2; D is unresolved. The germline V gene encodes CDR1 SEHNR and CDR2 FQNEAQ (reference sequence). This CDR3 spans 16 amino acids. The germline V and J ends were trimmed by 1 base and 3 bases, with 15 bases remaining between them. This CDR3 reads CASSLGLSDGDYGYTF. In DNA form, the CDR3 reads TGTGCCAGCAGCTTAGGACTGTCCGACGGGGACTATGGCTACACCTTC.

The chain combines TRBV3-1 with TRBJ2-7, with 9 bases fitting TRBD1. Germline assignment: CDR1 LGHDT and CDR2 YNNKEL (reference sequence). This CDR3 is 19 amino acids long. Germline trimming cut 1 base from V and 6 bases from J; bases unmatched to any gene: 19. CDR3 loop: CASSQGGTGTPKRVGEQYF. The CDR3, as DNA: TGTGCCAGCAGCCAAGGGGGGACAGGGACTCCAAAGAGGGTAGGCGAGCAGTACTTC.

J is TRBJ2-7 and V is TRBV5-4, with TRBD1 matching 7 bases. The germline V gene encodes CDR1 SGHNT and CDR2 YYREEE (reference sequence). CDR3 size: 14 residues. With V trimmed by 4 bases and J by 2 bases, 6 bases remained unmatched. The CDR3 protein is CASSGGQVPYEQYF. CDR3 DNA sequence: TGTGCCAGCAGCGGAGGACAGGTACCCTACGAGCAGTACTTC.